These 24 T cell receptor beta chains were sequenced from one sample in a study of Ad26.COV2.S vaccination and SARS-CoV-2 variants. Produced via immunoSEQ multiplex PCR; TCRdb's table is partial and in-frame only. The sample has hundreds of thousands of clones, about 88% seen once. Regarding treatment: around 19 received Ad26.COV2.S at low or high dose, single or two shots; about five received placebo; per-sample allocation not given. Sampling was performed 63 days after the first vaccine or placebo injection. Here the sequenced sample was peripheral blood, taken in a trial of Ad26.COV2.S vaccine versus placebo. Receptors originate from a person aged 18-60 years who received the Ad26.COV2.S COVID-19 vaccine or a placebo.

J is TRBJ2-1 and V is TRBV19, with a weak D call TRBD1 (6 bases). In germline, CDR1 is LNHDA, CDR2 SQIVND (reference sequence). V lost 2 bases, J lost 8 bases, and 22 bases lay in between. The CDR3 contains 17 residues. The CDR3 reads CASSIQWGLDEADEQFF. CDR3 nucleotides: TGTGCCAGTAGTATACAGTGGGGGCTGGACGAAGCCGATGAGCAGTTCTTC.

This chain links TRBV10-1 with TRBJ2-1; 9 nucleotides align to TRBD2. Trimming took 6 bases from V and 5 from J; bases not matched to a gene: 14. Germline assignment: CDR1 WNHNN and CDR2 SYGVQD (reference sequence). CDR3 size: 17 residues. The CDR3 loop is CASSTDRRLAVNNEQFF. The CDR3, as DNA: TGCGCCAGCAGCACCGATAGGAGACTAGCGGTCAACAATGAGCAGTTCTTC.

The chain employs TRBV10-3 and TRBJ1-1; maybe TRBD1 (5 bases). The CDR3 consists of 12 residues. V was shortened by 8 bases and J by 4 bases, with 11 bases between the two germline ends. Germline lookup yields CDR1 ENHRY and CDR2 SYGVKD. CDR3: CAIGAGVTEAFF. The CDR3 DNA is TGTGCCATCGGGGCCGGTGTCACTGAAGCTTTCTTT.

The V call is TRBV27, the J call TRBJ2-3; no definite D call. V gave up 7 bases and J gave up 2 bases, with 10 bases separating them. The CDR3 runs to 13 residues. In germline, CDR1 is MNHEY, CDR2 SMNVEV (reference sequence). CDR3 protein: CASKASDTDTQYF. CDR3 sequence (DNA): TGTGCCAGCAAGGCCAGCGACACAGATACGCAGTATTTT.

The chain employs TRBV9 and TRBJ2-7; 11 positions agree with TRBD1. Per the germline V gene, CDR1 is SGDLS and CDR2 is YYNGEE. The CDR3 spans 15 residues. Germline trimming cut 4 bases from V and 2 bases from J; bases unmatched to any gene: 5. The CDR3 loop is CASSFGGQGAYEQYF. Written as DNA, the CDR3 is TGTGCCAGCAGCTTCGGGGGACAGGGGGCCTACGAGCAGTACTTC.

The V and J genes are TRBV6-2 or TRBV6-3 and TRBJ1-4; 7 bases fit TRBD1. The CDR3 sequence is 14 residues long. J gave up 6 bases and V 2 bases, and 3 bases lay outside the gene matches. Per germline, CDR1 MNHEY and CDR2 SVGEGT. In DNA form, the CDR3 reads TGTGCCAGCAGTTACAGGGGGCTTGATGAAAAACTGTTTTTT. This sequence encodes CASSYRGLDEKLFF.

The genes are TRBV6-5 and TRBJ2-5; 8 bases map to TRBD1. The CDR3 runs to 14 residues. Germline CDR1 and CDR2: MNHEY and SVGAGI. The ends lost 5 bases at V and 1 base at J; junction bases unmatched: 3. CDR3 coding DNA: TGTGCCAGCAGTAGGGGACAGGCCCAAGAGACCCAGTACTTC. It specifies CASSRGQAQETQYF.

The chain couples TRBV4-1 to TRBJ2-7, with unresolved D. This CDR3 is built from 18 residues. Per the germline V gene, CDR1 is MGHRA and CDR2 is YSYEKL. The V gene lost 1 base and the J gene lost 0 bases, with 19 bases spanning the gap. CDR3 protein: CASSQGPTRLLFSYEQYV. The CDR3 DNA follows: TGCGCCAGCAGCCAAGGTCCGACGAGGTTACTCTTCTCCTACGAGCAGTACGTC.

CDR3 amino acids: CASSPLRDTKGNYGYTF. CDR3 nucleotides: TGTGCCAGCAGCCCCCTCCGGGACACAAAGGGGAACTATGGCTACACCTTC. The chain links TRBV5-6 to TRBJ1-2; tentatively, D is TRBD1 (6 bases). The CDR3 consists of 17 residues. Germline assignment: CDR1 SGHDT and CDR2 YYEEEE. Deletions cut 4 bases from V and 2 bases from J, with 21 bases between.

As concerns this clone: Additional DNA sequences in this sample encode the identical CDR3. J is TRBJ2-2 and V is TRBV7-2; a possible D gene is TRBD2 (6 bases). V lost 5 bases to trimming and J lost 0 bases, with 10 bases between them. Germline V CDR1 and CDR2: SGHTA, FQGNSA. This CDR3 contains 15 residues. The CDR3 DNA reads TGTGCCAGCAGCCCCCGGACTACGAACACCGGGGAGCTGTTTTTT. Its translation is CASSPRTTNTGELFF.

The DNA for the CDR3 is TGTGCCAGCAGCTTGTTTGGGGGCTTAACTAATGAAAAACTGTTTTTT. This translates into CASSLFGGLTNEKLFF. J is TRBJ1-4 and V is TRBV5-8; maybe TRBD1 (6 bases). Trimming left V 1 base short and J 1 base short, with 11 bases between. Germline V gene lookup returns CDR1 SGHTS and CDR2 YDEGEE. The CDR3 has 16 residues.

The genes are TRBV19 and TRBJ1-6, with no clear D. CDR1 is LNHDA, CDR2 SQIVND, per germline (reference sequence). The length of the CDR3 is 14 residues. Trimming cost V 11 bases and J 4 bases, with 15 bases left between them. CDR3 coding DNA: TGTGCCTCCAAAGGCGGAGGATATAATTCACCCCTCCACTTT. Its translation: CASKGGGYNSPLHF. The full variable domain, rest sourced from reference TRBV19 and TRBJ1-6, is DGGITQSPKYLFRKEGQNVTLSCEQNLNHDAMYWYRQDPGQGLRLIYYSQIVNDFQKGDIAEGYSVSREKKESFPLTVTSAQKNPTAFYLCASKGGGYNSPLHFGNGTRLTVT.

The rearrangement uses TRBV18 and TRBJ1-1; possibly TRBD1 for D (5 bases). Germline V gene data show CDR1 as KGHSH and CDR2 as LQKENI. Trimming pared 8 bases from V and 8 bases from J, leaving 18 bases between. This CDR3 spans 13 amino acids. The CDR3 here is CASLEVGAWEAFF. The CDR3 bases are TGTGCCAGCCTAGAGGTCGGGGCGTGGGAAGCTTTCTTT.

This chain links TRBV6-1 with TRBJ2-1; 8 bases match TRBD2. CDR3 size: 16 residues. Per germline, CDR1 MNHNS and CDR2 SASEGT. V shed 1 base and J 2 bases; nucleotides not matched to a gene: 4. The CDR3 protein is CASSEGAGRAYNEQFF. The DNA of the CDR3 is TGTGCCAGCAGTGAAGGCGCCGGGAGGGCCTACAATGAGCAGTTCTTC.

The rearrangement uses TRBV5-1 and TRBJ2-7; TRBD2 matches 10 bases. Per the germline V gene, CDR1 is SGHRS and CDR2 is YFSETQ. This CDR3 spans 15 amino acids. V was clipped by 0 bases and J by 5 bases; unmatched bases: 5. The CDR3 nucleotides read TGCGCCAGCAGCTTGGGGTCTAGCGGGAGTGACGAGCAGTACGTC. Amino acid sequence: CASSLGSSGSDEQYV.

CDR3: CASSYTQTSAGGEQFF. CDR3 in DNA: TGTGCCAGCAGTTACACACAGACTAGCGCCGGGGGTGAGCAGTTCTTC. The V call is TRBV6-6, the J call TRBJ2-1, with TRBD2 matching 8 bases. Germline V CDR1 and CDR2: MNHNY, SVGAGI (reference sequence). This CDR3 contains 16 residues. With V trimmed by 2 bases and J by 9 bases, 12 bases remained unmatched.

This sequence joins TRBV18 and TRBJ1-1; 9 bases line up with TRBD1. The CDR3 runs 17 residues. Germline CDR1 reads KGHSH; CDR2 reads LQKENI. Trimming removed 0 bases from V and 6 bases from J; junction bases left unmatched: 11. CDR3 nucleotides: TGTGCCAGCTCACCACCAACAGGGGGCAGTTTGAGGGCTGAAGCTTTCTTT. Translation: CASSPPTGGSLRAEAFF.

This clone was seen a handful of times. The rearrangement links TRBV6-2 or TRBV6-3 to TRBJ1-1; the match to TRBD1 covers 7 bases. V lost 1 base and J lost 0; bases outside the gene matches: 8. Germline assignment: CDR1 MNHEY and CDR2 SVGEGT. The CDR3 consists of 17 residues. In DNA form, the CDR3 reads TGTGCCAGCAGTTACTGGGGCAGGGGGAGAATGAACACTGAAGCTTTCTTT. Translation: CASSYWGRGRMNTEAFF.

This chain joins TRBV2 and TRBJ2-1, with 7 bases fitting TRBD2. Trimming cost V 3 bases and J 4 bases; bases outside gene matches: 9. CDR1 and CDR2 from the germline V gene are SNHLY and FYNNEI. The CDR3 length is 16 residues. In nucleotides, the CDR3 is TGTGCCAGCAGTGACCGGCGGGCTAGCGGATACAATGAGCAGTTCTTC. As protein: CASSDRRASGYNEQFF.

This sequence joins TRBV29-1 and TRBJ2-3, with D unclear. Trimming took off 3 bases at V and 4 bases at J, with 11 bases between the two ends. The CDR3 length is 13 residues. CDR1 SQVTM and CDR2 ANQGSEA come from the germline V gene. DNA of the CDR3: TGCAGCGTTGATAGGAGCCGGGCAGATACGCAGTATTTT. Translating it yields CSVDRSRADTQYF.

This chain connects TRBV28 to TRBJ1-5; D gene ambiguous. The CDR3 is made up of 15 amino acids. Trimming shortened V by 6 bases and J by 0 bases, and 12 bases separated the two germline ends. Germline CDR1 reads MDHEN; CDR2 reads SYDVKM. CDR3 nucleotide sequence: TGTGCCAGCAGCTCCGGACGGTATAGCAATCAGCCCCAGCATTTT. The encoded protein is CASSSGRYSNQPQHF.

V usage is TRBV3-1 (or the pseudogene TRBV3-2) and J usage is TRBJ2-7; TRBD2 aligns across 10 bases. Per germline, CDR1 LGHDT and CDR2 YNNKEL (reference sequence). V was clipped by 4 bases and J by 7 bases; unmatched bases: 4. The CDR3 runs 13 residues. In DNA form, the CDR3 reads TGTGCCAGCAGCCGCAAGCGGGGGGGGGAGCAGTACGTC. It specifies CASSRKRGGEQYV.

The chain joins TRBV5-1 to TRBJ2-1, with 9 bases matching TRBD2. The CDR3 consists of 15 residues. CDR1 and CDR2 (germline): SGHRS, YFSETQ. J was trimmed by 10 bases and V by 0 bases; bases with no gene match: 8. CDR3 protein: CASSLGASGVGEQFF. CDR3 nucleotide sequence: TGCGCCAGCAGCTTGGGGGCTAGCGGGGTTGGGGAGCAGTTCTTC.

The rearrangement links TRBV2 to TRBJ2-7; possibly TRBD1 for D (6 bases). This CDR3 contains 18 residues. Deletions cut 2 bases from V and 2 bases from J, with 22 bases between. Germline lookup yields CDR1 SNHLY and CDR2 FYNNEI. For the CDR3, the DNA is TGTGCCAGCAGTGAATCGACTACACAGGGTTTTCTCCCCTACGAGCAGTACTTC. Its translation: CASSESTTQGFLPYEQYF.